The T cell receptor (beta chain) under discussion was sequenced for a study of Ad26.COV2.S vaccination and SARS-CoV-2 variants. V gave up 4 bases and J gave up 3 bases, with 8 bases separating them. Germline loops: CDR1 SGHTA, CDR2 FQGTGA. CDR3 size: 13 residues. Treatment here: 15 to 20 received Ad26.COV2.S at low or high dose, single or two shots; roughly five received placebo; per-sample allocation not given. Specimen acquisition occurred on day 63 following the initial vaccine or placebo injection. Assay: immunoSEQ multiplex PCR; the TCRdb copy retains only in-frame clones and omits some. The repertoire holds 300,000 to 400,000 clones, with 87% as singletons.

The sequence was obtained from a person between 18 and 59 years old who received the Ad26.COV2.S COVID-19 vaccine or a placebo. The chain joins TRBV7-3 to TRBJ2-3; the D gene is possibly TRBD2 (6 bases). The specimen was peripheral blood, collected in a trial of Ad26.COV2.S vaccine versus placebo. CDR3 DNA sequence: TGTGCCAGCAGCTACGGGGGAACAGATACGCAGTATTTT. Translated: CASSYGGTDTQYF.